This T cell receptor (beta chain) was sequenced for a study of identical twins. Addition of a universal primer site occurred through template switching, and cDNA carried unique molecular identifiers. TCRdb itself ran the 5' RACE reads through MiXCR, one entry per CDR3 protein. This sample yields 310,000 or so distinct CDR3 sequences, of which less than 9.5% are seen a single time; around 7.1% belongs to the top ten. On this clonotype: What it binds is unknown.

Study conclusions and caveats: Out-of-frame alpha sequences common to twins exhibited an excess of low generation probability.

Germline V gene data show CDR1 as SGHDT and CDR2 as YYEEEE. This CDR3 comprises 17 residues. The V and J ends lost 4 bases and 2 bases, in that order; junction bases with no gene match: 6. A further study also used this sample, focusing on yellow fever vaccine responses in identical twins. As that report states: Vaccine-induced T cell responses in twins were reportedly observed to appear partly convergent, partly personalized.

The receptor comes from a woman aged 18-29 years in good health. The sequencing input was CD8+ T cells sorted from blood. J is TRBJ2-2 and V is TRBV5-6; 12 bases line up with TRBD2. As DNA, the CDR3 is TGTGCCAGCAGCCCCGGACTAGCGGGAACCAACACCGGGGAGCTGTTTTTT. As protein: CASSPGLAGTNTGELFF.